The rows below give T cell receptor beta chains drawn from one sample of a study of blood T cell repertoires in COVID-19. Sequencing was performed with immunoSEQ multiplex PCR; in TCRdb, only in-frame clones are kept and a portion is missing. Of a few hundred thousand clones listed, over 75% are singletons. Input material: peripheral blood. The receptors stem from a woman aged 45 to 65 who had recovered from COVID-19. Both conserved end residues are part of each CDR3. A D gene is named only where the DNA matches it firmly. Expanded clones are given a class, and other clones once, few, many or no size at all.

abundance	v_gene	j_gene	d_gene	CDR3nt	CDR3aa
NA	TRBV9	TRBJ1-2	TRBD1	TGTGCCAGCAGCGCCGGGACAGGGGATTACGGCTACACCTTC	CASSAGTGDYGYTF
few	TRBV30	TRBJ2-1	TRBD1	TGTGCCTGGATGACAGGGGAAACCTACAATGAGCAGTTCTTC	CAWMTGETYNEQFF
NA	TRBV6-5	TRBJ1-1	NA	TGTGCCAGCATTTTTCCCGGGGGGGATGAAGCTTTCTTT	CASIFPGGDEAFF
NA	TRBV6-5	TRBJ2-3	NA	TGTGCCAGCAGTCCCCGGACAGCTTCCACAGATACGCAGTATTTT	CASSPRTASTDTQYF
NA	TRBV19	TRBJ2-1	NA	TGTGCCAGTAGGCCGCAGGGGACGCCAAGGGGCGAGCAGTTCTTC	CASRPQGTPRGEQFF
NA	TRBV28	TRBJ1-2	NA	TGTGCCGGCCAGGGCAACTATGGCTACACCTTC	CAGQGNYGYTF
once	TRBV28	TRBJ1-2	NA	TGTGCCAGCAGTTTACAGAACTATGGCTACACCTTC	CASSLQNYGYTF
NA	TRBV3-1/TRBV3-2	TRBJ2-5	TRBD2	TGTGCCAGCAGTTACCTAGCGGGGTCTCCGCAAGAGACCCAGTACTTC	CASSYLAGSPQETQYF
NA	TRBV6-2/TRBV6-3	TRBJ1-6	TRBD1	TGTGCCAGCAGTTACGGGGACAGGGGTGTTTCACCCCTCCACTTT	CASSYGDRGVSPLHF
NA	TRBV19	TRBJ2-1	TRBD2	TGTGCCAGTAGTGTTACTAGCGGCGAGTACAATGAGCAGTTCTTC	CASSVTSGEYNEQFF
NA	TRBV3-1/TRBV3-2	TRBJ1-5	TRBD1	TGTGCCAGCAGCTTAACCGGGACAGGGAATCAGCCCCAGCATTTT	CASSLTGTGNQPQHF
NA	TRBV11-3	TRBJ2-7	TRBD1	TGTGCCAGCAGCTTAGGGGGGACAGTTGAGGATGAGCAGTACTTC	CASSLGGTVEDEQYF
NA	TRBV4-3	TRBJ1-2	NA	TGCGCCAGCAGCCACAAGGGGGTAGCTGGCTACACCTTC	CASSHKGVAGYTF
NA	TRBV5-1	TRBJ1-1	TRBD1	TGCGCCAGCAGCTTGGTGGGACAGCAACTTGGAAACACTGAAGCTTTCTTT	CASSLVGQQLGNTEAFF
NA	TRBV7-9	TRBJ1-2	NA	TGTGCCACCGCCATAACAGGGCACTATGGCTACACCTTC	CATAITGHYGYTF
NA	TRBV7-9	TRBJ2-1	NA	TGTGCCAGCACCACCCTCCGGGAGCATCGAGCCTACAATGAGCAGTTCTTC	CASTTLREHRAYNEQFF